These T cell receptor beta chains were read from a single sample in a study of CD8 T cells in Susac syndrome. TCRdb reprocessed the immunoSEQ multiplex PCR reads via MiXCR and lists one record per CDR3 protein. The sample includes over 150,000 distinct CDR3 sequences, roughly 92% seen only once; the top ten take roughly 0.1%. Sequenced: CD4+ T cells from PBMCs. These receptor sequences come from a human donor with multiple sclerosis. The CDR3 runs from the conserved cysteine through the conserved F or W.

CDR3 length: 16; J gene: TRBJ2-2; V gene: TRBV27; CDR3 protein: CASRRPDRGNTGELFF
CDR3 length: 14; J gene: TRBJ2-1; V gene: TRBV28; CDR3 protein: CASRPLGPLNEQFF
CDR3 length: 14; J gene: TRBJ2-2; V gene: TRBV12-3/TRBV12-4; CDR3 protein: CASSLVSGLGELFF
CDR3 length: 14; J gene: TRBJ2-1; V gene: TRBV20-1; CDR3 protein: CSASGQGAVGEQFF
CDR3 length: 17; J gene: TRBJ1-2; V gene: TRBV5-1; CDR3 protein: CASSLDRGGFIGYGYTF
CDR3 length: 15; J gene: TRBJ1-5; V gene: TRBV30; CDR3 protein: CAWRSRAGNGQPQHF
CDR3 length: 13; J gene: TRBJ1-1; V gene: TRBV4-2; CDR3 protein: CASSQEGDRAAFF
CDR3 length: 16; J gene: TRBJ1-3; V gene: TRBV3-1; CDR3 protein: CASSLRGRIRRNTIYF
CDR3 length: 16; J gene: TRBJ1-4; V gene: TRBV9; CDR3 protein: CASSETPHGEREKLFF
CDR3 length: 13; J gene: TRBJ1-6; V gene: TRBV5-1; CDR3 protein: CASSFFVDSPLHF
CDR3 length: 14; J gene: TRBJ2-3; V gene: TRBV6-5; CDR3 protein: CASSLGSSTDTQYF
CDR3 length: 16; J gene: TRBJ2-3; V gene: TRBV24-1; CDR3 protein: CATSDTLAGGRDTQYF
CDR3 length: 15; J gene: TRBJ1-5; V gene: TRBV20-1; CDR3 protein: CSARRQGAVNQPQHF
CDR3 length: 15; J gene: TRBJ2-5; V gene: TRBV19; CDR3 protein: CASSSGQTAQETQYF
CDR3 length: 13; J gene: TRBJ2-7; V gene: TRBV2; CDR3 protein: CASSEAEVGEQYF
CDR3 length: 13; J gene: TRBJ1-2; V gene: TRBV12-3/TRBV12-4; CDR3 protein: CATGTDGTYGYTF
CDR3 length: 14; J gene: TRBJ1-1; V gene: TRBV6-5; CDR3 protein: CASSYSVTETEAFF
CDR3 length: 16; J gene: TRBJ2-1; V gene: TRBV19; CDR3 protein: CASSITPQGSYNEQFF
CDR3 length: 17; J gene: TRBJ2-1; V gene: TRBV9; CDR3 protein: CASSAGLAGGRRNEQFF
CDR3 length: 13; J gene: TRBJ2-7; V gene: TRBV3-1; CDR3 protein: CASSPRTGYEQYF
CDR3 length: 14; J gene: TRBJ2-5; V gene: TRBV20-1; CDR3 protein: CSAPRAGQQETQYF
CDR3 length: 17; J gene: TRBJ1-6; V gene: TRBV20-1; CDR3 protein: CSAREVGPGQGNSPLHF